A selection of T cell receptor beta chains follows, all from one sample in a study of blood T cell repertoires in COVID-19. The protocol was immunoSEQ multiplex PCR, while the TCRdb copy is restricted to in-frame clones and leaves out a portion. The table records 45,000 to 65,000 clones, about 77% of them present only once. What was sequenced was peripheral blood. Receptors originate from a man in his 70s with active or convalescent COVID-19. The CDR3 runs from the conserved cysteine through the conserved F or W. Each record gives: V gene, J gene, D gene, clone size, CDR3 protein, CDR3 DNA. The D gene is left open where the match is weak. Only part of the rows carry a size: once, few, many, or a class if the clone is expanded.

>TRBV6-2/TRBV6-3|TRBJ1-2|-|-
CASSYREGYTF
TGTGCCAGCAGTTACCGCGAAGGCTACACCTTC
>TRBV9|TRBJ2-1|TRBD2|-
CASSARGDEQFF
TGTGCCAGCAGCGCGCGGGGGGACGAGCAGTTCTTC
>TRBV19|TRBJ2-1|TRBD2|-
CASSIGRAIHEQFF
TGTGCCAGTAGTATCGGGAGGGCGATCCATGAGCAGTTCTTC
>TRBV2|TRBJ1-1|-|once
CASSEWEEAFF
TGTGCCAGCAGTGAGTGGGAGGAAGCTTTCTTT
>TRBV5-5|TRBJ1-1|-|-
CASSSTVGNTEAFF
TGTGCCAGCAGCTCAACAGTGGGGAACACTGAAGCTTTCTTT
>TRBV5-1|TRBJ2-7|-|-
CASSLGQNYEQYF
TGCGCCAGCAGCTTAGGACAGAATTACGAGCAGTACTTC
>TRBV18|TRBJ1-4|TRBD1|once
CASSLNRGPNEKLFF
TGTGCCAGCTCACTTAACAGGGGACCTAATGAAAAACTGTTTTTT
>TRBV6-2/TRBV6-3|TRBJ1-6|-|few
CASSSGQTRGFYNSPLHF
TGTGCCAGCAGTTCCGGACAGACAAGGGGGTTTTATAATTCACCCCTCCACTTT
>TRBV3-1/TRBV3-2|TRBJ1-2|TRBD1|-
CASSQDRRGPPYGYTF
TGTGCCAGCAGCCAAGATAGGAGGGGGCCTCCCTATGGCTACACCTTC
>TRBV5-1|TRBJ2-3|-|-
CASSFGGVVTDTQYF
TGCGCCAGCAGCTTCGGGGGAGTGGTCACAGATACGCAGTATTTT
>TRBV4-3|TRBJ2-3|-|-
CASSQDVGATDTQYF
TGCGCCAGCAGCCAAGATGTAGGGGCCACAGATACGCAGTATTTT
>TRBV7-2|TRBJ1-3|-|-
CASSLDFAGNTIYF
TGTGCCAGCAGCTTAGACTTTGCAGGAAACACCATATATTTT
>TRBV30|TRBJ2-3|TRBD1|-
CAWSVAGGSTDTQYF
TGTGCCTGGAGTGTAGCAGGGGGTAGCACAGATACGCAGTATTTT
>TRBV5-1|TRBJ1-4|TRBD1|-
CASSLYRGRDEKLFF
TGCGCCAGCAGCCTGTACAGGGGGCGAGATGAAAAACTGTTTTTT
>TRBV19|TRBJ1-1|-|-
CASSIPRDRDEAFF
TGTGCCAGTAGTATCCCCAGGGATAGGGATGAAGCTTTCTTT
>TRBV9|TRBJ2-5|TRBD2|-
CASSPWGGGETQYF
TGTGCCAGCAGCCCGTGGGGGGGTGGTGAGACCCAGTACTTC
>TRBV3-1/TRBV3-2|TRBJ2-3|-|-
CASSQPHGGGAGDTQYF
TGTGCCAGCAGCCAACCGCACGGAGGGGGGGCCGGAGATACGCAGTATTTT
>TRBV28|TRBJ1-5|TRBD1|-
CASSTGGDNNQPQHF
TGTGCCAGCAGTACAGGGGGTGATAACAATCAGCCCCAGCATTTT
>TRBV30|TRBJ2-7|TRBD2|-
CAWSVRAGAGEQYF
TGTGCCTGGAGTGTACGAGCGGGAGCTGGCGAGCAGTACTTC
>TRBV10-3|TRBJ1-5|-|once
CAISEGGGLISNQPQHF
TGTGCCATCAGTGAGGGGGGGGGCTTGATTAGCAATCAGCCCCAGCATTTT
>TRBV2|TRBJ1-1|-|-
CASSEQGYTEAFF
TGTGCCAGCAGTGAACAGGGGTACACTGAAGCTTTCTTT
>TRBV6-5|TRBJ2-3|TRBD2|-
CASKSAGGLDTQYF
TGTGCCAGCAAGAGCGCGGGGGGACTCGATACGCAGTATTTT
>TRBV7-9|TRBJ2-4|-|few
CASSLNRDLDIQYF
TGTGCCAGCAGCCTAAACAGGGACCTTGACATTCAGTACTTC
>TRBV7-9|TRBJ2-3|-|-
CASSPQDTQYF
TGTGCCAGCAGCCCCCAAGATACGCAGTATTTT
>TRBV7-9|TRBJ2-5|-|-
CASSEVRGETQYF
TGTGCCAGCAGCGAAGTGCGGGGAGAGACCCAGTACTTC
>TRBV28|TRBJ2-5|-|-
CASSLLAGYQETQYF
TGTGCCAGCAGTTTACTGGCGGGGTACCAAGAGACCCAGTACTTC
>TRBV27|TRBJ1-6|TRBD1|-
CASSPRRQGGGSPLHF
TGTGCCAGCAGCCCAAGAAGACAGGGAGGAGGATCACCCCTCCACTTT
>TRBV2|TRBJ1-6|-|-
CASRSNQVALHF
TGTGCCAGCAGATCGAATCAGGTAGCCCTCCACTTT
>TRBV7-9|TRBJ2-7|-|-
CASTLYSSYEQYF
TGTGCCAGCACCTTATATAGCTCCTACGAGCAGTACTTC
>TRBV7-6|TRBJ1-1|TRBD1|-
CASSIGQGEAFF
TGTGCCAGCAGCATTGGACAGGGAGAAGCTTTCTTT
>TRBV5-6|TRBJ1-2|-|-
CASSSQGISSGYTF
TGTGCCAGCAGCTCGCAGGGTATCTCTAGTGGCTACACCTTC
>TRBV6-5|TRBJ1-3|-|-
CASVGGQLSGNTIYF
TGTGCCAGCGTTGGGGGACAACTCTCTGGAAACACCATATATTTT
>TRBV24-1|TRBJ2-3|-|few
CATSEAGTSTDTQYF
TGTGCCACCAGTGAGGCGGGAACGAGCACAGATACGCAGTATTTT
>TRBV14|TRBJ2-3|TRBD2|-
CASSRAGGSDTQYF
TGTGCCAGCAGCCGAGCGGGGGGTTCAGATACGCAGTATTTT
>TRBV6-5|TRBJ1-1|-|once
CASSIQGSEAFF
TGTGCCAGCAGCATACAGGGCTCTGAAGCTTTCTTT
>TRBV5-1|TRBJ2-1|TRBD1|-
CASSLAGTGFNEQFF
TGCGCCAGCAGCTTGGCAGGGACAGGGTTTAATGAGCAGTTCTTC
>TRBV21-1|TRBJ1-2|-|-
CASETGSYGYTF
TGTGCCAGTGAGACAGGGAGCTATGGCTACACCTTC
>TRBV11-3|TRBJ2-7|TRBD2|-
CASSTVVAGRPPSSYEQYF
TGTGCCAGCAGCACGGTAGTAGCGGGGCGACCCCCTAGCTCCTACGAGCAGTACTTC
>TRBV19|TRBJ1-5|-|-
CASSRDTNQPQHF
TGTGCCAGTTCTAGGGACACCAATCAGCCCCAGCATTTT
>TRBV27|TRBJ2-7|TRBD2|-
CASRPHRTSGVSYEQYF
TGTGCCAGCAGGCCACACAGGACTAGCGGGGTGTCCTACGAGCAGTACTTC
>TRBV29-1|TRBJ1-1|-|-
CSVLPAGEAFF
TGCAGCGTTTTGCCCGCAGGTGAAGCTTTCTTT
>TRBV11-2|TRBJ1-6|-|few
CASSLGQKDSPLHF
TGTGCCAGCAGCTTAGGGCAGAAAGATTCACCCCTCCACTTT
>TRBV9|TRBJ2-1|TRBD2|-
CASSIMTSSEQFF
TGTGCCAGCAGCATAATGACTAGCAGCGAGCAGTTCTTC
>TRBV6-5|TRBJ1-1|-|-
CASSSVLLTEAFF
TGTGCCAGCAGTTCGGTCTTACTCACTGAAGCTTTCTTT
>TRBV5-1|TRBJ2-6|TRBD1|-
CASSLGQGYSGANVLTF
TGCGCCAGCAGCTTGGGACAGGGCTACTCTGGGGCCAACGTCCTGACTTTC
>TRBV28|TRBJ1-5|TRBD1|-
CASSSAQGAEGQPQHF
TGTGCCAGCAGTTCCGCACAGGGGGCTGAGGGTCAGCCCCAGCATTTT
>TRBV11-2|TRBJ1-6|TRBD1|-
CASSLVTGQGTSSPLHF
TGTGCCAGCAGCTTAGTTACGGGACAGGGGACGAGTTCACCCCTCCACTTT
>TRBV7-2|TRBJ1-2|TRBD1|-
CASSTGQGVYGYTF
TGTGCCAGCAGCACAGGACAGGGTGTCTATGGCTACACCTTC
>TRBV6-6|TRBJ1-1|TRBD1|-
CAFRDRVGNTEAFF
TGTGCCTTCCGGGACAGGGTTGGGAACACTGAAGCTTTCTTT
>TRBV7-6|TRBJ1-1|-|-
CASSFTVGTEAFF
TGTGCCAGCAGCTTTACAGTAGGCACTGAAGCTTTCTTT
>TRBV7-3|TRBJ2-2|TRBD2|-
CASSLIPSGTTGELFF
TGTGCCAGCAGCTTAATCCCTAGCGGGACCACCGGGGAGCTGTTTTTT
>TRBV7-6|TRBJ2-2|-|-
CASSLGGQSNTGELFF
TGTGCCAGCAGCTTAGGAGGACAGTCGAACACCGGGGAGCTGTTTTTT
>TRBV19|TRBJ1-4|TRBD1|once
CASSSPDRGHTNEKLFF
TGTGCCAGTAGTTCCCCGGACAGGGGGCATACTAATGAAAAACTGTTTTTT
>TRBV2|TRBJ1-3|TRBD1|-
CASSWVQGSGNTIYF
TGTGCCAGCAGTTGGGTACAGGGGTCAGGAAACACCATATATTTT